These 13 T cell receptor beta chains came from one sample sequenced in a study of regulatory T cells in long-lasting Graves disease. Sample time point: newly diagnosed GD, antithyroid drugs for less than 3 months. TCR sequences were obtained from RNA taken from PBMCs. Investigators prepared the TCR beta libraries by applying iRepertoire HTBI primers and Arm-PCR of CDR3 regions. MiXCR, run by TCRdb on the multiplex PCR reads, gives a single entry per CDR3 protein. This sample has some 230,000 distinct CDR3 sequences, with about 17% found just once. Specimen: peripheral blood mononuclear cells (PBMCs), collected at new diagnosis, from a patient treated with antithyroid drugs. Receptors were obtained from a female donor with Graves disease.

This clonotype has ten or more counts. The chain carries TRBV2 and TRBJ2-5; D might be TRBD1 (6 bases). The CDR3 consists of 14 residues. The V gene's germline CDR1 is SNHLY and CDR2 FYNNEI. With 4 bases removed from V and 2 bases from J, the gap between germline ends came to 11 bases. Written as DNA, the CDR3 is TGTGCCAGCAGTGTCTCCAGGGGACAAGAGACCCAGTACTTC. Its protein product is CASSVSRGQETQYF.

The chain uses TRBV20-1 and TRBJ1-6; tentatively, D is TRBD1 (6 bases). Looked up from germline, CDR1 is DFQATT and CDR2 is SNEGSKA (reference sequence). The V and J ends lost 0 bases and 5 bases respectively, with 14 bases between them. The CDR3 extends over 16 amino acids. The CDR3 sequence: CSARDEGGGNNSPLHF. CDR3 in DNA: TGCAGTGCTAGAGATGAGGGGGGAGGGAATAATTCACCCCTCCACTTT.

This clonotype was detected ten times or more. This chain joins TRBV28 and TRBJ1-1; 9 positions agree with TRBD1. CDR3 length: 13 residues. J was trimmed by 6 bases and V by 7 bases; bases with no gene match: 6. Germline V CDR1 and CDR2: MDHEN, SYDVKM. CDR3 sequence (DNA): TGTGCCAGCACCAACAGACAGGGGGCTGAAGCTTTCTTT. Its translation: CASTNRQGAEAFF.

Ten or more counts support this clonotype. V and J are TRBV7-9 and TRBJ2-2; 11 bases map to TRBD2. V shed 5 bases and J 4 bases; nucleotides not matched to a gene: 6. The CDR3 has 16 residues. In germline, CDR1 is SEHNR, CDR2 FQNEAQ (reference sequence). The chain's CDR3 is CASSPTSGSVTGELFF. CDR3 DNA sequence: TGTGCCAGCAGCCCTACTAGCGGGAGCGTCACCGGGGAGCTGTTTTTT.

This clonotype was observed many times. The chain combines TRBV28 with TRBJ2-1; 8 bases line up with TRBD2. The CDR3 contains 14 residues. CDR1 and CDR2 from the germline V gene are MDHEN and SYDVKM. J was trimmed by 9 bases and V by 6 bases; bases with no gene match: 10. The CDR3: CASSLGTRAVEQFF. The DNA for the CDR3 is TGTGCCAGCAGCCTCGGGACTAGAGCGGTTGAGCAGTTCTTC.

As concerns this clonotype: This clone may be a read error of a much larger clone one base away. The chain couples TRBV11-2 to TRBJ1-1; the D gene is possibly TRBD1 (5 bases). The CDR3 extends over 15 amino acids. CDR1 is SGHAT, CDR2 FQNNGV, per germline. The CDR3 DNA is TGTGTCAGCAGCGTAAGACAGTTGGGGTTGGCTGAAGCTTTCTTT. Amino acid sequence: CVSSVRQLGLAEAFF.

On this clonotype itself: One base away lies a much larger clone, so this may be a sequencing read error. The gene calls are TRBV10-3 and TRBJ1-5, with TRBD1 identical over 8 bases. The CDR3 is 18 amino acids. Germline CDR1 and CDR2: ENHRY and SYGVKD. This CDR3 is CAVSESGGTGPYHQPQHF. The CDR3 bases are TGTGCCGTCAGTGAGTCGGGAGGGACAGGTCCTTATCATCAGCCCCAGCATTTT.

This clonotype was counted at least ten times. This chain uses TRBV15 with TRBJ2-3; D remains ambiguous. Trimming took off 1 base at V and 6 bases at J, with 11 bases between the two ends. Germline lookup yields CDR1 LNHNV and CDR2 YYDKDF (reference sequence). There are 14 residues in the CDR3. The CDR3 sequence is CATSRGGVGDTQYF. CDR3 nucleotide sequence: TGTGCCACCAGCAGAGGTGGAGTGGGGGATACGCAGTATTTT.

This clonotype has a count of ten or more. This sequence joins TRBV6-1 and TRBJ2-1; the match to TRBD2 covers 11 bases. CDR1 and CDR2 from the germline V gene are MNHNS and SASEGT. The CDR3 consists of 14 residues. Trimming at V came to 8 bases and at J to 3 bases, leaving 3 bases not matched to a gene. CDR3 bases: TGTGCCAGCTTAGGGACTAGCGGCTACAATGAGCAGTTCTTC. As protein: CASLGTSGYNEQFF.

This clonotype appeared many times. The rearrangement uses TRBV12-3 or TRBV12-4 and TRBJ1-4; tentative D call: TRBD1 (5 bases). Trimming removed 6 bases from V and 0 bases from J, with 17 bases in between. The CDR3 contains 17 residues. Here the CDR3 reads CASSPPGAMATNEKLFF. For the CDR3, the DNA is TGTGCCAGCAGCCCCCCTGGGGCAATGGCAACTAATGAAAAACTGTTTTTT.

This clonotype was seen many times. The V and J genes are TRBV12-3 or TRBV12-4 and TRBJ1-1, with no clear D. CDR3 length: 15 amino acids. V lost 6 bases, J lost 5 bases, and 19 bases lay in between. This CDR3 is CASSKMNEGQTEAFF. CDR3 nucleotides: TGTGCCAGCAGCAAAATGAACGAAGGCCAAACTGAAGCTTTCTTT.

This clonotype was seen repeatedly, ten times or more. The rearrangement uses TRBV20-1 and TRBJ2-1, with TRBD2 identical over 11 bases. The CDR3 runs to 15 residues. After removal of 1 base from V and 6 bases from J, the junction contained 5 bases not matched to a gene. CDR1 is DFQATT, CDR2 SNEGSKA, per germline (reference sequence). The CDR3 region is CSARVGTSGGNEQFF. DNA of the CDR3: TGCAGTGCTAGAGTCGGGACTAGCGGTGGCAATGAGCAGTTCTTC.

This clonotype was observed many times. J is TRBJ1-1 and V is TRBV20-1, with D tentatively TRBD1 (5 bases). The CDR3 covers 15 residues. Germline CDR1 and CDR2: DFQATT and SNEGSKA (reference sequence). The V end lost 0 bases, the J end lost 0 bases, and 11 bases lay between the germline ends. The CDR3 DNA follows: TGCAGTGCTAGAGATACCGGGACGGTGAACACTGAAGCTTTCTTT. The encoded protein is CSARDTGTVNTEAFF.